What follows is one T cell receptor beta chain and its context. It lacks a known antigen. The input lacks base qualities; no much larger clone sits a single base away. The CDR3 goes from the cysteine to the phenylalanine over 15 residues. Just CDR3 DNA is preserved here, 45 bases in frame from base 1. V loses 6 bases of germline sequence and J loses 0 bases, and the interval between the two ends is 9 bases. Via the germline V gene, CDR1 is MDHEN and CDR2 SYDVKM. Genomic DNA was extracted from sorted cells for sequencing of the TCRbeta CDR3 region. The immunoSEQ Assay was used to sequence the TCRbeta CDR3 regions. TCRdb carries this immuneACCESS record with in-frame sequences only. Its versions omit some clonotypes, under half of them owing to an unresolved V gene in the studies checked, with the rest unexplained. This sample holds approximately 120,000 clones; around 90% were observed only once. The leading ten clones occupy about 0.81% of the sample.

Patients with a history of autoimmune disease or receiving systemic immunosuppression were excluded from the trial. In every dose cohort, peripheral blood was drawn for TCR sequencing at baseline, cycle 4 day 1, and cycle 7 day 1. Samples came from an open-label, multicenter, first-in-human phase I dose-escalation trial of ivuxolimab. The trial enrolled adults with locally advanced or metastatic head and neck squamous cell, hepatocellular, melanoma or renal cell carcinoma. Before TCR sequencing, CD4+ T cells and CD8+ T cells were sorted from peripheral blood as separate populations. This entry belongs to a study of OX40 agonist ivuxolimab in advanced cancers. About the full investigation: Ivuxolimab was an agonistic, fully human IgG2 monoclonal antibody directed against OX40 (CD134), a costimulatory receptor. Intravenous ivuxolimab was administered to patients every 2 weeks at six dose levels: 0.01, 0.1, 0.3, 1.5, 3 and 10 mg/kg. Of the roughly 52 dose-escalation patients, hepatocellular carcinoma was present in roughly 19, melanoma in approximately 15, renal cell carcinoma in 9 and head and neck cancer in 9. A male proportion of around 81% and a mean age of about 60 years, ranging from about 20 to 79, were recorded for the dose-escalation cohort. Patients were allowed to have had prior anti-PD-1, anti-PD-L1 or anti-CTLA-4 therapy, and 40% of the dose-escalation patients had been treated with checkpoint inhibitors. Partial responses occurred in three dose-escalation patients: two with cutaneous melanoma and one with hepatocellular carcinoma. The purpose of peripheral TCRbeta sequencing was to test whether ivuxolimab changed TCR sequence diversity and led to clonal T-cell expansion. The paper covers the monotherapy dose-escalation part of the phase I ivuxolimab trial, which included N ≈ 50 patients.

The research as a whole found: Low levels of normalized T-cell clonal expansion were also seen in some patients who did not respond. At doses from 0.1 to 3.0 mg/kg, clonal expansion was seen in both CD4+ and CD8+ blood T cells between baseline and week 6. The antigen specificity of the peripheral T cells that underwent clonal expansion was not determined. On average, CD8+ T cells showed more expanded clones than CD4+ T cells after ivuxolimab. In the 0.1-3.0 mg/kg groups, partial responders had among the lowest normalized peripheral clonal expansion, particularly in CD8+ T cells.

The V and J genes are TRBV28 and TRBJ2-6, with a tentative D gene TRBD2 over 5 matching bases. The receptor comes from an adult with an advanced solid tumor such as melanoma, head and neck, liver or kidney cancer. The sequencing here drew on CD4+ or CD8+ T cells sorted from blood, taken in a trial of the OX40 agonist ivuxolimab. The DNA sequence reads TGTGCCAGCAGGGCAGGAGGCTCTGGGGCCAACGTCCTGACTTTC. Translated, it reads CASRAGGSGANVLTF. Outside the CDR3, residues come from the reference TRBV28 and TRBJ2-6 proteins, so the full variable domain is: DVKVTQSSRYLVKRTGEKVFLECVQDMDHENMFWYRQDPGLGLRLIYFSYDVKMKEKGDIPEGYSVSREKKERFSLILESASTNQTSMYLCASRAGGSGANVLTFGAGSRLTVL.